Listed below are T cell receptor beta chains from one sample, sequenced in a study of cytomegalovirus exposure and HLA in healthy donors. The assay was immunoSEQ multiplex PCR, and TCRdb's table has in-frame clones only and misses some. This sample's table has around 210,000 clones. The sample comprised PBMCs. The receptor set was obtained from a girl aged 2 to 10 in good health and CMV-seropositive. Each CDR3 is given with its conserved first and last residue. The D gene is left open where the match is weak.

D gene: TRBD1
J gene: TRBJ2-6
V gene: TRBV27
CDR3 DNA: TGTGCCAGCAGTTCCGGACAGGGAGTCACTGGGGCCAACGTCCTGACTTTC
CDR3 protein: CASSSGQGVTGANVLTF

D gene: -
J gene: TRBJ2-7
V gene: TRBV7-9
CDR3 DNA: TGTGCCAGCAGCCCCTCCTCCTACGAGCAGTACTTC
CDR3 protein: CASSPSSYEQYF

D gene: TRBD1
J gene: TRBJ2-1
V gene: TRBV19
CDR3 DNA: TGTGCCAGTACCGGGACAGGGAGCAATGAGCAGTTCTTC
CDR3 protein: CASTGTGSNEQFF

D gene: TRBD1
J gene: TRBJ2-5
V gene: TRBV6-1
CDR3 DNA: TGTGCCACCACCGGGACAGTCAGGTGGGAGACCCAGTACTTC
CDR3 protein: CATTGTVRWETQYF

D gene: TRBD2
J gene: TRBJ2-7
V gene: TRBV5-1
CDR3 DNA: TGCGCCAGCAAGAGAGCGGGAACAAGGACCTCCCCCGAGCAGTACTTC
CDR3 protein: CASKRAGTRTSPEQYF

D gene: -
J gene: TRBJ1-1
V gene: TRBV5-1
CDR3 DNA: TGCGCCAGCAGCGGTGACAGGCTTGAAGCTTTCTTT
CDR3 protein: CASSGDRLEAFF

D gene: -
J gene: TRBJ2-6
V gene: TRBV28
CDR3 DNA: TGTGCCAGCAGCCTGGACACTTACTCTGGGGCCAACGTCCTGACTTTC
CDR3 protein: CASSLDTYSGANVLTF

D gene: TRBD2
J gene: TRBJ2-2
V gene: TRBV2
CDR3 DNA: TGTGCCAGCAGGGGGGCGGGACTAGCGGGAATGAACACCGGGGAGCTGTTTTTT
CDR3 protein: CASRGAGLAGMNTGELFF

D gene: TRBD1
J gene: TRBJ2-2
V gene: TRBV5-6
CDR3 DNA: TGTGCCAGCAGCTTTACAGGGGCCGGGGAGCTGTTTTTT
CDR3 protein: CASSFTGAGELFF

D gene: -
J gene: TRBJ2-5
V gene: TRBV28
CDR3 DNA: TGTGCCAGCAGTTATGACCCCCCCCGGGGAGTCGGGGAGACCCAGTACTTC
CDR3 protein: CASSYDPPRGVGETQYF

D gene: TRBD2
J gene: TRBJ2-1
V gene: TRBV5-6
CDR3 DNA: TGTGCCAGCAGCACCTGGCTAGCGGCAGAATACAATGAGCAGTTCTTC
CDR3 protein: CASSTWLAAEYNEQFF

D gene: -
J gene: TRBJ2-1
V gene: TRBV28
CDR3 DNA: TGTGCCAGCAGTCCTTCCCTCCCCGTGTACAATGAGCAGTTCTTC
CDR3 protein: CASSPSLPVYNEQFF

D gene: -
J gene: TRBJ2-1
V gene: TRBV28
CDR3 DNA: TGTGCCAGCCTCCGTAAAGCTTCGGTTTACAATGAGCAGTTCTTC
CDR3 protein: CASLRKASVYNEQFF

D gene: -
J gene: TRBJ2-5
V gene: TRBV30
CDR3 DNA: TGTGCCTGGAGTACCCCGTCCCCGACACAAGAGACCCAGTACTTC
CDR3 protein: CAWSTPSPTQETQYF

D gene: -
J gene: TRBJ2-5
V gene: TRBV28
CDR3 DNA: TGTGCCAGCAGCCCCGGTGGGGCTAGCGCCCAAGAGACCCAGTACTTC
CDR3 protein: CASSPGGASAQETQYF

D gene: TRBD2
J gene: TRBJ2-7
V gene: TRBV15
CDR3 DNA: TGTGCCACCAGCTCGACTAGCGGGAGATTAGACAAGTACTTC
CDR3 protein: CATSSTSGRLDKYF

D gene: TRBD1
J gene: TRBJ2-1
V gene: TRBV30
CDR3 DNA: TGTGCCTGGAGTGTTATCTTCGGGACAGGGGACCCTCCAGCCCCTTACAATGAGCAGTTCTTC
CDR3 protein: CAWSVIFGTGDPPAPYNEQFF

D gene: -
J gene: TRBJ2-4
V gene: TRBV28
CDR3 DNA: TGTGCCAGCACCATGGGAGGAATACTAGCCAAAAACATTCAGTACTTC
CDR3 protein: CASTMGGILAKNIQYF

D gene: TRBD2
J gene: TRBJ2-1
V gene: TRBV11-3
CDR3 DNA: TGTGCCAGCAGCGTAGCGGGAGTTACTGAGCAGTTCTTC
CDR3 protein: CASSVAGVTEQFF

D gene: -
J gene: TRBJ2-1
V gene: TRBV28
CDR3 DNA: TGTGCCAGCAGTTCGCAGGGGAAGAATGAGCAGTTCTTC
CDR3 protein: CASSSQGKNEQFF

D gene: TRBD2
J gene: TRBJ2-3
V gene: TRBV7-6
CDR3 DNA: TGTGCCAGCAGCAGCTCAGCGGGGCCGTCAGATACGCAGTATTTT
CDR3 protein: CASSSSAGPSDTQYF

D gene: TRBD2
J gene: TRBJ2-1
V gene: TRBV7-3
CDR3 DNA: TGTGCCAGCAGCTTCAGCGGGGGGGCCAATGAGCAGTTCTTC
CDR3 protein: CASSFSGGANEQFF

D gene: -
J gene: TRBJ1-5
V gene: TRBV27
CDR3 DNA: TGTGCCAGCAGTTTAATGATTGGAGGGAATCAGCCCCAGCATTTT
CDR3 protein: CASSLMIGGNQPQHF

D gene: -
J gene: TRBJ2-7
V gene: TRBV6-4
CDR3 DNA: TGTGCCAGCAGTGACCCACCCGGACAGGGGTCTAGCGGGCCCTCCTACGAGCAGTACTTC
CDR3 protein: CASSDPPGQGSSGPSYEQYF

D gene: TRBD1
J gene: TRBJ1-2
V gene: TRBV10-3
CDR3 DNA: TGTGCCATCTTTTTGGTAGGACAGGGAGGCCGAGATGGCTACACCTTC
CDR3 protein: CAIFLVGQGGRDGYTF

D gene: TRBD2
J gene: TRBJ2-7
V gene: TRBV6-1
CDR3 DNA: TGTGCCAGCAGTGAAGAGCGGGGGGTACCCTACGAGCAGTACTTC
CDR3 protein: CASSEERGVPYEQYF

D gene: -
J gene: TRBJ1-5
V gene: TRBV10-1
CDR3 DNA: TGCGCCAGTTCCCCGGGACAACCGAATCAGCCCCAGCATTTT
CDR3 protein: CASSPGQPNQPQHF

D gene: TRBD2
J gene: TRBJ2-7
V gene: TRBV6-5
CDR3 DNA: TGTGCCAGCAGTTATGGGACTAGCGGATACTACGAGCAGTACTTC
CDR3 protein: CASSYGTSGYYEQYF